Listed below are T cell receptor beta chains from one sample, sequenced in a study of cytomegalovirus exposure and HLA in healthy donors. The protocol was immunoSEQ multiplex PCR, while the TCRdb copy is restricted to in-frame clones and leaves out a portion. The table records 100,000 to 150,000 clones, 70% to 90% of them present only once. The sequencing input was PBMCs. Receptors were obtained from a woman in her 40s in good health and CMV-seropositive. Both conserved end residues are part of each CDR3. Each record gives: J gene, clone size, D gene, V gene, CDR3 protein, CDR3 DNA. The D gene is left open where the match is weak. Some rows mark clone size as missing; the rest say once, few, many or name a class of expanded clone.

TRBJ1-2,.,.,TRBV27,CASSPEGHYGYTF,TGTGCCAGCAGTCCCGAAGGACATTATGGCTACACCTTC
TRBJ1-3,few,.,TRBV9,CASSAPGLNGNTIYF,TGTGCCAGCAGCGCCCCAGGGTTGAATGGAAACACCATATATTTT
TRBJ1-5,.,TRBD1,TRBV27,CASSLDPGGGNQPQHF,TGTGCCAGCAGTTTGGATCCAGGGGGAGGCAATCAGCCCCAGCATTTT
TRBJ2-5,once,TRBD2,TRBV7-9,CASSVGLAGAETQYF,TGTGCCAGCAGCGTGGGACTAGCGGGCGCGGAGACCCAGTACTTC
TRBJ2-3,.,.,TRBV2,CASRGGTLNTQYF,TGTGCCAGCAGGGGAGGGACACTTAATACGCAGTATTTT
TRBJ2-3,few,TRBD2,TRBV19,CASKLGLAGADTQYF,TGTGCCAGTAAACTAGGGCTAGCGGGAGCAGATACGCAGTATTTT
TRBJ2-5,once,TRBD2,TRBV5-1,CASSLWSLADQETQYF,TGCGCCAGCAGCTTGTGGTCTCTAGCGGACCAAGAGACCCAGTACTTC
TRBJ2-1,.,TRBD2,TRBV7-2,CASSLGTSGGAYNEQFF,TGTGCCAGCAGCTTAGGGACTAGCGGGGGGGCGTACAATGAGCAGTTCTTC
TRBJ2-3,.,TRBD2,TRBV6-6,CASSGLAPSTDTQYF,TGTGCCAGCAGTGGACTAGCGCCTAGCACAGATACGCAGTATTTT
TRBJ1-1,.,.,TRBV28,CASSLQNTEAFF,TGTGCCAGCAGTTTACAAAACACTGAAGCTTTCTTT